The next 17 T cell receptor beta chains were all read from a single sample in a study of blood T cell repertoires in COVID-19. Clones were read by immunoSEQ multiplex PCR, and TCRdb kept only the in-frame ones, dropping some. The sample records 100,000 to 150,000 clones, approximately 90% being singletons. The sequenced material came from peripheral blood. The receptors were sampled from a woman older than 75 with acute or convalescent COVID-19.

The V call is TRBV6-5, the J call TRBJ2-2; 8 bases map to TRBD2. The J segment lost 0 bases and the V segment lost 6 bases, leaving 3 bases of the junction unmatched. Germline lookup yields CDR1 MNHEY and CDR2 SVGAGI. The CDR3 runs to 15 residues. CDR3 sequence reads: CASSRGGANTGELFF. The CDR3 DNA is TGTGCCAGCAGCCGGGGGGGGGCGAACACCGGGGAGCTGTTTTTT.

The V and J genes are TRBV3-1 (or the pseudogene TRBV3-2) and TRBJ2-3; 7 bases fit TRBD2. V shed 4 bases and J 1 base; nucleotides not matched to a gene: 2. This CDR3 region has 14 residues. Germline V gene data show CDR1 as LGHDT and CDR2 as YNNKEL (reference sequence). CDR3 sequence: CASSPGGGTDTQYF. The CDR3 DNA follows: TGTGCCAGCAGCCCGGGGGGTGGCACAGATACGCAGTATTTT.

The V and J genes are TRBV5-1 and TRBJ1-5; a possible D gene is TRBD1 (6 bases). Germline loops: CDR1 SGHRS, CDR2 YFSETQ. This CDR3 contains 17 residues. The germline V and J ends were trimmed by 0 bases and 0 bases, with 13 bases remaining between them. The CDR3 loop is CASSLAPSQGSNQPQHF. CDR3 nucleotide sequence: TGCGCCAGCAGCTTGGCACCGTCACAGGGTAGCAATCAGCCCCAGCATTTT.

This chain uses TRBV3-1 (or the pseudogene TRBV3-2) with TRBJ2-7, with D possibly being TRBD1 (7 bases). The CDR3 length is 18 residues. Germline V CDR1 and CDR2: LGHDT, YNNKEL (reference sequence). V was clipped by 1 base and J by 0 bases, with 19 bases between them. The CDR3 DNA reads as TGTGCCAGCAGCCAAGGACAGGGCGGGGCGACCAACTCCTACGAGCAGTACTTC. Translating gives CASSQGQGGATNSYEQYF.

The chain couples TRBV3-1 (or the pseudogene TRBV3-2) to TRBJ2-1; TRBD2 matches at 9 bases. This CDR3 region has 19 residues. Unmatched junction bases numbered 12, after V lost 0 bases and J lost 3 bases. From germline, CDR1 is LGHDT and CDR2 YNNKEL (reference sequence). CDR3: CASSQDPRAGGLYYNEQFF. The CDR3 nucleotides are TGTGCCAGCAGCCAAGACCCTAGAGCGGGGGGCCTTTACTACAATGAGCAGTTCTTC.

The genes are TRBV5-1 and TRBJ2-6, with D possibly TRBD1 on 5 matching bases. CDR3 length equals 15 residues. V lost 0 bases and J lost 1, with 5 bases in between. The V gene's germline CDR1 is SGHRS and CDR2 YFSETQ. The CDR3 here is CASSLEGSGANVLTF. The CDR3 bases are TGCGCCAGCAGCTTGGAGGGGTCTGGGGCCAACGTCCTGACTTTC.

The chain links TRBV5-1 to TRBJ2-3, with TRBD1 as a possible D gene (5 bases). V gave up 4 bases and J gave up 3 bases, with 15 bases separating them. CDR1 SGHRS and CDR2 YFSETQ come from the germline V gene. CDR3 length: 15 residues. The CDR3 DNA follows: TGCGCCAGCAGCCGTTCAAGTCAGGGAACAGATACGCAGTATTTT. Protein sequence: CASSRSSQGTDTQYF.

The CDR3 DNA reads TGTGCCAGCTCGCCAGGGAGTTGGAACACTGAAGCTTTCTTT. Translated: CASSPGSWNTEAFF. The V and J genes are TRBV18 and TRBJ1-1; TRBD1 might be the D (5 bases). The CDR3 is made up of 14 amino acids. CDR1 is KGHSH and CDR2 is LQKENI in the germline V gene. The ends were cut back, 6 bases at V and 1 base at J, with 12 bases in the middle.

The chain uses TRBV2 and TRBJ1-1, with TRBD1 as a possible D gene (6 bases). The germline CDR1 and CDR2 sequences are SNHLY and FYNNEI. V gave up 6 bases and J gave up 0 bases, with 14 bases separating them. This CDR3 contains 15 residues. The CDR3 DNA reads TGTGCCAGCAGACTTCAAACAGGGTTGAACACTGAAGCTTTCTTT. Its translation: CASRLQTGLNTEAFF.

The V and J genes are TRBV19 and TRBJ2-6; D not resolved. V lost 8 bases and J 0 bases, leaving 8 bases between the germline ends. CDR1 and CDR2 (germline): LNHDA, SQIVND (reference sequence). This CDR3 region has 14 residues. The CDR3 nucleotides are TGTGCCAGTCAACCAGGCTCTGGGGCCAACGTCCTGACTTTC. This encodes CASQPGSGANVLTF.

The rearrangement links TRBV10-3 to TRBJ1-4, with TRBD1 matching over 9 bases. The CDR3 spans 14 residues. CDR1 ENHRY and CDR2 SYGVKD come from the germline V gene. Germline trimming cut 4 bases from V and 5 bases from J; bases unmatched to any gene: 2. The CDR3 is CAISGGTGNEKLFF. The DNA of the CDR3 is TGTGCCATCAGTGGGGGGACAGGGAATGAAAAACTGTTTTTT.

V is TRBV7-2 and J is TRBJ2-3, with a possible D match to TRBD2 (5 bases). The CDR3 has 14 amino acids. The V gene lost 5 bases and the J gene lost 0 bases, with 9 bases spanning the gap. Germline V gene data show CDR1 as SGHTA and CDR2 as FQGNSA. CDR3 loop: CASSLTGSTDTQYF. The CDR3 bases are TGTGCCAGCAGCCTAACGGGGAGCACAGATACGCAGTATTTT.

The V and J genes are TRBV3-1 (or the pseudogene TRBV3-2) and TRBJ2-6, with D perhaps matching TRBD2 (5 bases). The germline CDR1 and CDR2 sequences are LGHDT and YNNKEL (reference sequence). The CDR3 runs to 21 residues. V lost 0 bases to trimming and J lost 0 bases, with 21 bases between them. The CDR3 loop is CASSQDRVGGQAGSGANVLTF. For the CDR3, the DNA is TGTGCCAGCAGCCAAGATCGGGTCGGCGGGCAGGCTGGCTCTGGGGCCAACGTCCTGACTTTC.

In its sample, this clone was seen once. The chain joins TRBV18 to TRBJ2-5, with TRBD1 matching over 8 bases. From germline, CDR1 is KGHSH and CDR2 LQKENI. The CDR3 covers 15 residues. After removal of 10 bases from V and 4 bases from J, the junction contained 14 bases not matched to a gene. The CDR3: CATTELQGDGETQYF. CDR3 DNA sequence: TGTGCCACCACAGAGTTACAGGGGGACGGAGAGACCCAGTACTTC. Full variable domain (outside the CDR3, taken from reference TRBV18 and TRBJ2-5): NAGVMQNPRHLVRRRGQEARLRCSPMKGHSHVYWYRQLPEEGLKFMVYLQKENIIDESGMPKERFSAEFPKEGPSILRIQQVVRGDSAAYFCATTELQGDGETQYFGPGTRLLVL.

This chain joins TRBV2 and TRBJ2-3; TRBD1 might be the D (6 bases). The CDR3 runs to 14 residues. Deletions cut 4 bases from V and 0 bases from J, with 8 bases between. Germline values: CDR1 SNHLY, CDR2 FYNNEI. The DNA of the CDR3 is TGTGCCAGCAGTGGGGGGCCGAGCACAGATACGCAGTATTTT. It is translated as CASSGGPSTDTQYF.

The V and J genes are TRBV29-1 and TRBJ1-2; the D gene is possibly TRBD1 (6 bases). Germline V gives CDR1 SQVTM, CDR2 ANQGSEA. The CDR3 consists of 12 residues. V lost 1 base and J 8 bases, leaving 11 bases between the germline ends. This CDR3 reads CSVEGGPGGYTF. DNA for the CDR3: TGCAGCGTTGAAGGGGGGCCAGGGGGCTACACCTTC.

The rearrangement joins TRBV7-2 to TRBJ1-5; D gene uncertain. Between the trimmed V and J ends, which lost 4 bases and 7 bases, there was a span of 8 bases. Per germline, CDR1 SGHTA and CDR2 FQGNSA. The CDR3 has 12 amino acids. Here the CDR3 reads CASSSSGQPQHF. Written as DNA, the CDR3 is TGTGCCAGCAGCTCCAGTGGCCAGCCCCAGCATTTT.